The 8 T cell receptor beta chains below were found in one sample sequenced in a study of cytomegalovirus exposure and HLA in healthy donors. TCRdb's table, derived via immunoSEQ multiplex PCR, lists solely in-frame clones and lacks some. The table includes 150,000 to 200,000 clones, more than 80% detected once. The sample was PBMCs. The receptors here all came from a young woman in good health and CMV-seropositive.

The gene calls are TRBV4-1 and TRBJ2-3, with 10 bases that match TRBD2. This CDR3 contains 15 residues. Germline assignment: CDR1 MGHRA and CDR2 YSYEKL. V was clipped by 5 bases and J by 5 bases; unmatched bases: 7. CDR3 DNA sequence: TGCGCCAGCAGCTCCCCCAGCGGGAGGGGAGATACGCAGTATTTT. Translation: CASSSPSGRGDTQYF.

V is TRBV5-1 and J is TRBJ2-7, with 7 nucleotides matching TRBD1. CDR1 is SGHRS and CDR2 is YFSETQ in the germline V gene. This CDR3 comprises 18 residues. J lost 3 bases, V lost 5 bases, and 20 bases had no gene match. CDR3 sequence reads: CASSTLGDSLQLFYEQYF. DNA for the CDR3: TGCGCCAGCAGTACCTTGGGGGACAGTCTTCAATTATTCTACGAGCAGTACTTC.

This clone has a single count. The CDR3 sequence: CANYGTSGSNEQFF. In nucleotides, the CDR3 is TGTGCCAATTACGGGACTAGCGGGAGCAATGAGCAGTTCTTC. The chain has TRBV6-1 and TRBJ2-1, with 14 bases matching TRBD2. The ends lost 10 bases at V and 6 bases at J; junction bases unmatched: 5. CDR1 is MNHNS and CDR2 is SASEGT in the germline V gene. This CDR3 region has 14 residues.

The chain carries TRBV9 and TRBJ2-5; a possible D gene is TRBD1 (5 bases). Trimming removed 1 base from V and 4 bases from J, with 14 bases in between. The CDR3 has 15 amino acids. Germline CDR1 SGDLS, CDR2 YYNGEE. In DNA, the CDR3 is TGTGCCAGCAGCGTAACTGAAGGGGCTGGAGAGACCCAGTACTTC. Residues: CASSVTEGAGETQYF.

The gene calls are TRBV5-4 and TRBJ2-5; TRBD1 matches 8 bases. The CDR3 runs 13 residues. Trimming at V came to 3 bases and at J to 2 bases, leaving 0 bases not matched to a gene. Germline V gene lookup returns CDR1 SGHNT and CDR2 YYREEE (reference sequence). The DNA of the CDR3 is TGTGCCAGCAGCTGGACAGGGCAAGAGACCCAGTACTTC. Its translation: CASSWTGQETQYF.

The chain recombines TRBV18 with TRBJ2-7; the D gene is possibly TRBD2 (5 bases). Deletions cut 3 bases from V and 7 bases from J, with 19 bases between. Per the germline V gene, CDR1 is KGHSH and CDR2 is LQKENI. This CDR3 contains 15 residues. The CDR3 sequence is CASSPGSGPSEEQYF. The CDR3 region has the DNA TGTGCCAGCTCACCGGGGAGCGGTCCTTCGGAGGAGCAGTACTTC.

The chain combines TRBV5-5 with TRBJ2-2; no firm D call. The V and J ends lost 4 bases and 5 bases respectively, with 9 bases between them. The CDR3 runs 13 residues. Germline V lookup: CDR1 SGHKS, CDR2 YYEKEE (reference sequence). The chain's CDR3 is CASSHRGTGELFF. The CDR3 DNA sequence: TGTGCCAGCAGCCACCGCGGAACCGGGGAGCTGTTTTTT.

V and J are TRBV5-1 and TRBJ1-2; TRBD1 matches 10 bases. J lost 6 bases, V lost 5 bases, and 4 bases had no gene match. The CDR3 consists of 13 residues. Germline values: CDR1 SGHRS, CDR2 YFSETQ. CDR3 nucleotide sequence: TGCGCCAGCAGACCCGGGACAGGGGATGGCTACACCTTC. This translates into CASRPGTGDGYTF.